This T cell receptor beta chain was sequenced in a study of blood T cell repertoires in COVID-19. Original analysis: From reference gene primer amplification, estimates of nucleated cell counts were derived. Profiled with immunoSEQ multiplex PCR; TCRdb holds only in-frame clones, not every one. V and J calls and clone size are copied from that table; D and trimming were computed from the DNA. The sample records fewer than 95,000 clones, approximately 90% being singletons. The CDR3 has 12 amino acids. The germline CDR1 and CDR2 sequences are GTSNPN and SVGIG (reference sequence). V lost 4 bases and J 8 bases, leaving 14 bases between the germline ends.

The origin of this receptor is a man aged 55 to 70 with acute or convalescent COVID-19. The sequencing sample was made of peripheral blood. This sequence joins TRBV30 and TRBJ1-2; D call uncertain. CDR3 DNA sequence: TGTGCCTGGACGGGTGTTAGCCACGGCTACACCTTC. Residues: CAWTGVSHGYTF.